This T cell receptor beta chain was identified in a study of T cell repertoires in cytomegalovirus infection. The V and J ends lost 1 base and 7 bases respectively, with 13 bases between them. The CDR3 consists of 14 residues. Germline V CDR1 and CDR2: SGHVS, FQNEAQ. Notes on this clonotype: Its antigen is undetermined.

Each CDR3 protein gets one entry after TCRdb re-called the reads with MiXCR. The table shows 20,000 to 25,000 distinct CDR3 sequences, with about 40% occurring only once. This TCR was sampled from a human donor in good health (CMV status not recorded). Some clones in this sample may be carry-over from other donors' samples. Here the sequenced sample was CD8+ T cells from cultured PBMCs, taken from culture after CMV antigen stimulation. The V gene is TRBV7-8, the J gene TRBJ1-1; no reliable D call. This chain's CDR3 is CASSLGDQENEAFF. The CDR3 DNA follows: TGTGCCAGCAGCTTAGGCGATCAGGAAAATGAAGCTTTCTTT. Combining the CDR3 with reference TRBV7-8 and TRBJ1-1 gives the whole variable domain GAGVSQSPRYKVAKRGQDVALRCDPISGHVSLFWYQQALGQGPEFLTYFQNEAQLDKSGLPSDRFFAERPEGSVSTLKIQRTQQEDSAVYLCASSLGDQENEAFFGQGTRLTVV.